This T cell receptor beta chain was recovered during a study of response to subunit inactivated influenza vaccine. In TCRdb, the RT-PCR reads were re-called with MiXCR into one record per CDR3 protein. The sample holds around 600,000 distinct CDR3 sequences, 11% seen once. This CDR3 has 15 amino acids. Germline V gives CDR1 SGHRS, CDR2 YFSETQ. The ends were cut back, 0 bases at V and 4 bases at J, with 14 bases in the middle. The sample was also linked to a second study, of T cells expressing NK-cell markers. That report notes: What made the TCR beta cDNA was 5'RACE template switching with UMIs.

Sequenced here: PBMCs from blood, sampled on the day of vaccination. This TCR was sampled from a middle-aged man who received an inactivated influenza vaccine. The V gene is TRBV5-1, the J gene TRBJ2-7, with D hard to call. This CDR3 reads CASSLGAGYRYEQYF. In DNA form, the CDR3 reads TGCGCCAGCAGCTTGGGAGCCGGGTATCGTTACGAGCAGTACTTC.